This TCR beta chain appears in the sequencing data of a study of T cells in Graves' hyperthyroidism and ophthalmopathy. Overall study context: The initial diagnosis was the point when peripheral blood was collected, ahead of any treatment.

This clonotype showed up many times. The antigen remains undetermined. Study-wide results and caveats: Most expanded thyroid clonotypes above 0.001 recurred in blood.

Amplification of TCR beta CDR3 regions was performed using RNA transcripts as template. HTBI primers were the set used in a first-round RT-PCR of the TCR CDR3. TCRdb redid the calling of the multiplex PCR reads with MiXCR, one entry per CDR3 protein. The sample contains hundreds of thousands of distinct CDR3 sequences, approximately 25% of which appear only once. The CDR3 spans 13 residues. The V end lost 6 bases, the J end lost 2 bases, and 10 bases lay between the germline ends. Per the germline V gene, CDR1 is GTSNPN and CDR2 is SVGIG (reference sequence). Diagnoses used clinical symptoms, serum thyroxine and TRAb, thyroid ultrasound and orbital computed tomography.

The sequence was collected from a woman aged 30 to 39 with Graves' ophthalmopathy. J is TRBJ2-2 and V is TRBV30; D is uncertain. The sequencing input was blood. The CDR3 is CACKGFNTGELFF. For the CDR3, the DNA is TGTGCCTGCAAGGGATTCAACACCGGGGAGCTGTTTTTT.